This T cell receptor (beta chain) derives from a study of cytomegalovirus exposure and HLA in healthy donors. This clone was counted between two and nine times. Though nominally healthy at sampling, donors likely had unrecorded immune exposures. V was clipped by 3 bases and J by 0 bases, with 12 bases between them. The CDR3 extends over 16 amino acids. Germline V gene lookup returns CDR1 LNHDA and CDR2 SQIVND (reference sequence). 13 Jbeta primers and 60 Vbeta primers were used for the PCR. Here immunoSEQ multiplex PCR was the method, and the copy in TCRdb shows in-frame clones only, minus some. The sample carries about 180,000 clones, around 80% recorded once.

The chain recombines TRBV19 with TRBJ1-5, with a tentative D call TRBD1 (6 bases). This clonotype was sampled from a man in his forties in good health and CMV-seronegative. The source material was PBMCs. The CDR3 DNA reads TGTGCCAGTAGTATGGACGGACAGTATAGCAATCAGCCCCAGCATTTT. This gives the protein CASSMDGQYSNQPQHF.